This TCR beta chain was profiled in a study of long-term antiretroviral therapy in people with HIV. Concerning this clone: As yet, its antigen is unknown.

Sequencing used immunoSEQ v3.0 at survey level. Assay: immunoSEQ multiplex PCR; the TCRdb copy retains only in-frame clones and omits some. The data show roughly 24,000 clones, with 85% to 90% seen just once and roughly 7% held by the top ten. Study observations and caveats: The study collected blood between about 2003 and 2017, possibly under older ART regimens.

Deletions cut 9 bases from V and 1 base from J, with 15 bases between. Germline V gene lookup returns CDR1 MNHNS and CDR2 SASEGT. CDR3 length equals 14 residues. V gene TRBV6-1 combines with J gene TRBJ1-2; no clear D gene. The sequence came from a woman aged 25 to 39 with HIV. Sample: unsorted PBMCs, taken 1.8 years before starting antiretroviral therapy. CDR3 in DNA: TGTGCCAGTCCCATACCCCCAGTTAACTATGGCTACACCTTC. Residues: CASPIPPVNYGYTF.